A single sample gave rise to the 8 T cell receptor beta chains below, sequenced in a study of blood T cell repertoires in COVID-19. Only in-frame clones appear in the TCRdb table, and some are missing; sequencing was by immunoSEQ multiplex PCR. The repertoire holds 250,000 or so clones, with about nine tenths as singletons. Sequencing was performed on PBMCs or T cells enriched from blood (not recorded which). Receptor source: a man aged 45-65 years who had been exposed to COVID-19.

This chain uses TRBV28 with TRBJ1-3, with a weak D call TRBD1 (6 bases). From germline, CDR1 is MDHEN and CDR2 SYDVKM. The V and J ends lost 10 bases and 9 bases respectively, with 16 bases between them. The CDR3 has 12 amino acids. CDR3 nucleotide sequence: TGTGCCACCAACAGGGATGGAGGCACCATATATTTT. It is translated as CATNRDGGTIYF.

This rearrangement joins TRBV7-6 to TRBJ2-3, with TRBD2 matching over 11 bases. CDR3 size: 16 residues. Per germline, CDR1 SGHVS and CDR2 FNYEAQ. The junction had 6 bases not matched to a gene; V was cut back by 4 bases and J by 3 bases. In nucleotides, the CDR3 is TGTGCCAGCAGCTCATTAGCGGGGGGGCGTACAGATACGCAGTATTTT. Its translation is CASSSLAGGRTDTQYF.

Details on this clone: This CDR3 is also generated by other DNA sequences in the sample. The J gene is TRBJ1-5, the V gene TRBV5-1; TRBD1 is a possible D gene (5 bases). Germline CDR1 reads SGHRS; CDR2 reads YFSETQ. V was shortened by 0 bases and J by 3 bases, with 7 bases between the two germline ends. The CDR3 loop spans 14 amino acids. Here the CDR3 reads CASSLGQNNQPQHF. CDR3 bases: TGCGCCAGCAGCTTGGGACAGAACAATCAGCCCCAGCATTTT.

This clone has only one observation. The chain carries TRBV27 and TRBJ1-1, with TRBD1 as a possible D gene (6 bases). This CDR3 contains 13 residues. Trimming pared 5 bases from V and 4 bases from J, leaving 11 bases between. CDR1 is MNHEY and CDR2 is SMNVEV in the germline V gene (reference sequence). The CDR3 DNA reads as TGTGCCAGCAGTCTATACAGGGCCACTGAAGCTTTCTTT. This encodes CASSLYRATEAFF.

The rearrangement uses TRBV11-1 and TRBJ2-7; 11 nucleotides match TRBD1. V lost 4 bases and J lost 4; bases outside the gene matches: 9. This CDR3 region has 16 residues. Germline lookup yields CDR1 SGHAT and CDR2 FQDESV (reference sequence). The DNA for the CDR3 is TGTGCCAGCAGCTCCTCCGGACAGGGGGCAAGGTACGAGCAGTACTTC. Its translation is CASSSSGQGARYEQYF.

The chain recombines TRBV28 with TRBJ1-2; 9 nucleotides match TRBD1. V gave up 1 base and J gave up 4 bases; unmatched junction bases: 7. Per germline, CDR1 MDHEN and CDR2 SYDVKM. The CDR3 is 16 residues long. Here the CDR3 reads CASSLFGQGFFYGYTF. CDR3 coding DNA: TGTGCCAGCAGTTTATTTGGACAGGGGTTCTTCTATGGCTACACCTTC.

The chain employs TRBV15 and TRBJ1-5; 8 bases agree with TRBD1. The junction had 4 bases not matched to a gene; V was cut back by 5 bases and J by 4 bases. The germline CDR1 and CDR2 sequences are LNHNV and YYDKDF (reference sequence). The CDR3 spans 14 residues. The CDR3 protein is CATSGRTGNQPQHF. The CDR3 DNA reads TGTGCCACCAGCGGTAGGACAGGGAATCAGCCCCAGCATTTT.

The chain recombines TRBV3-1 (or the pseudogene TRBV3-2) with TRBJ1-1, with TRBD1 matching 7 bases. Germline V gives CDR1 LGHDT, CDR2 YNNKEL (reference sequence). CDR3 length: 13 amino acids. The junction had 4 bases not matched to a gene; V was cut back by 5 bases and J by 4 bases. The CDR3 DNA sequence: TGTGCCAGCAGCGGACAGGTCTTCACTGAAGCTTTCTTT. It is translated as CASSGQVFTEAFF.